This T cell receptor beta chain stems from a study of regulatory T cells in long-lasting Graves disease. Study-wide findings and caveats: Persistent patients had more shared public clonotypes (about 2,700) than new patients (approximately 970).

The time point here: newly diagnosed GD, antithyroid drugs for less than 3 months. RNA isolated from PBMCs was used to make the TCR library. CDR3-region Arm-PCR and iRepertoire HTBI primers produced the TCR beta libraries. TCRdb re-analysed the multiplex PCR reads in MiXCR, keeping a single row per CDR3 protein. This table holds about 430,000 distinct CDR3 sequences, 14% to 15% found once. This clonotype was picked up many times. Its antigen is still unknown. This sample also appeared in a second study, on T cells in Graves' hyperthyroidism and ophthalmopathy. That investigation notes: The HTBI primer set served for first-round RT-PCR of the TCR CDR3.

The source is a middle-aged woman with Graves disease. The material sequenced was peripheral blood mononuclear cells (PBMCs), taken at new diagnosis, from a patient treated with antithyroid drugs.

The CDR3 spells CASSLTPGGSYEQYF. Written as DNA, the CDR3 is TGTGCCAGCAGCCTAACACCGGGGGGCTCCTACGAGCAGTACTTC. The rearrangement uses TRBV12-3 or TRBV12-4 and TRBJ2-7, with TRBD2 identical over 7 bases. The CDR3 spans 15 residues. Losses at the gene ends were 6 bases for V and 0 bases for J; bases not matched to a gene: 8.